These 15 T cell receptor beta chains were sequenced from one sample in a study of liver allograft versus peripheral blood T cells. Study-level information: The authors compared T cell receptor repertoires in transplanted livers with recipients' peripheral blood repertoires.

TCRdb re-analysed the reads in MiXCR, keeping a single row per CDR3 protein. This table has around 16,000 distinct CDR3 sequences, more than 20% appearing once. These receptors came from a human patient who had a liver transplant. Some T cells may originate from the graft donor.

This clonotype was observed a handful of times. This rearrangement joins TRBV19 to TRBJ2-3, with 7 bases lining up with TRBD1. There are 15 residues in the CDR3. With 11 bases clipped from V and 1 base from J, the junction kept 12 bases outside the gene matches. Germline loops: CDR1 LNHDA, CDR2 SQIVND (reference sequence). Here the CDR3 reads CASQLRQGGTDTQYF. DNA of the CDR3: TGTGCCTCTCAACTCCGACAGGGTGGCACAGATACGCAGTATTTT.

This clonotype counts as medium-sized (0.01 to 0.1%). This sequence joins TRBV18 and TRBJ2-1; 8 bases map to TRBD2. Germline values: CDR1 KGHSH, CDR2 LQKENI. J gave up 4 bases and V 3 bases, and 8 bases lay outside the gene matches. The CDR3 length is 16 residues. CDR3 region: CASSPYGTSSYNEQFF. The CDR3 DNA is TGTGCCAGCTCACCCTACGGGACTAGTTCTTACAATGAGCAGTTCTTC.

This clonotype turned up a few times. The chain combines TRBV7-2 with TRBJ1-5; D perhaps matches TRBD1 (5 bases). The CDR3 runs 13 residues. From germline, CDR1 is SGHTA and CDR2 FQGNSA. CDR3 DNA sequence: TGTGCAAGTGCCCCAGGGAGAGGCCAGCCCCAGCATTTT. Translating gives CASAPGRGQPQHF.

The chain employs TRBV6-5 and TRBJ1-2; 8 bases agree with TRBD1. Germline V gives CDR1 MNHEY, CDR2 SVGAGI. The CDR3 extends over 13 amino acids. Unmatched junction bases numbered 5, after V lost 8 bases and J lost 3 bases. DNA for the CDR3: TGTGCCAGCGGCGGACAGGGCTACTATGGCTACACCTTC. Protein product: CASGGQGYYGYTF.

This clonotype came up a few times. The CDR3 DNA reads as TGTGCCAGCATTAGGACTAGCGGGCCTCCCTACGAGCAGTACTTC. Protein: CASIRTSGPPYEQYF. The gene calls are TRBV27 and TRBJ2-7; 11 positions match TRBD2. Trimming took 7 bases from V and 2 from J; bases not matched to a gene: 7. The CDR3 has 15 residues. The germline V gene has CDR1 MNHEY and CDR2 SMNVEV (reference sequence).

This clonotype came up a few times. The chain links TRBV6-5 to TRBJ1-6; D not resolved. Trimming took 6 bases from V and 10 from J, leaving 10 bases between them. There are 12 residues in the CDR3. Per germline, CDR1 MNHEY and CDR2 SVGAGI. The CDR3 DNA reads as TGTGCCAGCAGCTCCGTGACGTCACCCCTCCACTTT. Amino acids: CASSSVTSPLHF.

In its sample, this clonotype is medium-sized. The genes are TRBV19 and TRBJ1-2, with D unresolved. Germline assignment: CDR1 LNHDA and CDR2 SQIVND (reference sequence). Trimming removed 5 bases at V and 7 bases at J, with 8 bases between. The CDR3 sequence is 11 residues long. CDR3 nucleotides: TGTGCCAGTAGTCGATCGAGTGGCTACACCTTC. Encoded protein: CASSRSSGYTF.

This clonotype was picked up a small number of times. The chain couples TRBV24-1 to TRBJ1-3; D is ambiguous. The V end was cut by 3 bases, the J end by 0 bases, with 8 bases between. The CDR3 sequence is 15 residues long. Germline loops: CDR1 KGHDR, CDR2 SFDVKD. The CDR3, as DNA: TGTGCCACCAGTGATCCCGGGAGCTCTGGAAACACCATATATTTT. Translation: CATSDPGSSGNTIYF.

In this sample, this clonotype turned up once. Just one base apart from a much larger clone, this may be a read error. J is TRBJ1-1 and V is TRBV18; no definite D call. CDR1 is KGHSH and CDR2 is LQKENI in the germline V gene. The CDR3 length is 14 residues. Trimming removed 3 bases at V and 2 bases at J, with 10 bases between. The CDR3 reads CASSPDGFNTEAFF. Here the CDR3 DNA reads TGTGCCAGCTCACCGGACGGATTTAACACTGAAGCTTTCTTT.

The V and J genes are TRBV5-4 and TRBJ2-1; 10 bases align to TRBD2. CDR3 length equals 15 residues. The V and J ends lost 5 bases and 5 bases, in that order; junction bases with no gene match: 7. Germline lookup yields CDR1 SGHNT and CDR2 YYREEE (reference sequence). CDR3 region: CASRSGTSANNEQFF. The CDR3 DNA reads TGTGCCAGCAGGTCCGGGACTAGCGCCAACAATGAGCAGTTCTTC.

There are many counts of this clonotype. The chain carries TRBV6-1 and TRBJ2-7; D not resolved. Trimming took off 6 bases at V and 3 bases at J, with 6 bases between the two ends. Per germline, CDR1 MNHNS and CDR2 SASEGT. The CDR3 spans 11 residues. The CDR3 bases are TGTGCCAGCAGCGGCCGCTACGAGCAGTACTTC. As protein: CASSGRYEQYF.

This clonotype rates as medium-sized. The chain couples TRBV7-2 to TRBJ2-7; 12 bases agree with TRBD2. V gave up 5 bases and J gave up 0 bases; unmatched junction bases: 2. The CDR3 consists of 15 residues. Per the germline V gene, CDR1 is SGHTA and CDR2 is FQGNSA. The CDR3 nucleotides are TGTGCCAGCAGCCCGGGACTAGCGGGCTCCTACGAGCAGTACTTC. Translating it yields CASSPGLAGSYEQYF. Full variable domain (remainder filled in from reference TRBV7-2 and TRBJ2-7): GAGVSQSPSNKVTEKGKDVELRCDPISGHTALYWYRQSLGQGLEFLIYFQGNSAPDKSGLPSDRFSAERTGGSVSTLTIQRTQQEDSAVYLCASSPGLAGSYEQYFGPGTRLTVT.

This clonotype turned up a few times. The J gene is TRBJ1-2, the V gene TRBV14; 9 bases fit TRBD1. V was pared by 4 bases and J by 5 bases, with 8 bases of the junction left unmatched. CDR3 length: 15 amino acids. Germline assignment: CDR1 SGHDN and CDR2 FVKESK. The CDR3 DNA sequence: TGTGCCAGCAGCCGAACACAGGGGGCTAGGTATGGCTACACCTTC. Translating gives CASSRTQGARYGYTF.

This clonotype came up many times. The V call is TRBV10-3, the J call TRBJ2-7; the match to TRBD1 covers 9 bases. The CDR3 contains 14 residues. The germline CDR1 and CDR2 sequences are ENHRY and SYGVKD. Germline trimming cut 8 bases from V and 3 bases from J; bases unmatched to any gene: 8. CDR3 nucleotide sequence: TGTGCCATCGGACCGGGACAGGGCCTCTACGAGCAGTACTTC. Encoded protein: CAIGPGQGLYEQYF.

This sequence joins TRBV12-5 and TRBJ2-6; perhaps TRBD2 as D (6 bases). Germline V gene sequence: CDR1 LGHNT, CDR2 FRNRAP. The CDR3 spans 18 residues. Trimming shortened V by 1 base and J by 1 base, and 14 bases separated the two germline ends. Here the CDR3 reads CASGLGGTGGSGANVLTF. The DNA of the CDR3 is TGTGCTAGTGGTTTGGGCGGGACTGGGGGGTCTGGGGCCAACGTCCTGACTTTC.